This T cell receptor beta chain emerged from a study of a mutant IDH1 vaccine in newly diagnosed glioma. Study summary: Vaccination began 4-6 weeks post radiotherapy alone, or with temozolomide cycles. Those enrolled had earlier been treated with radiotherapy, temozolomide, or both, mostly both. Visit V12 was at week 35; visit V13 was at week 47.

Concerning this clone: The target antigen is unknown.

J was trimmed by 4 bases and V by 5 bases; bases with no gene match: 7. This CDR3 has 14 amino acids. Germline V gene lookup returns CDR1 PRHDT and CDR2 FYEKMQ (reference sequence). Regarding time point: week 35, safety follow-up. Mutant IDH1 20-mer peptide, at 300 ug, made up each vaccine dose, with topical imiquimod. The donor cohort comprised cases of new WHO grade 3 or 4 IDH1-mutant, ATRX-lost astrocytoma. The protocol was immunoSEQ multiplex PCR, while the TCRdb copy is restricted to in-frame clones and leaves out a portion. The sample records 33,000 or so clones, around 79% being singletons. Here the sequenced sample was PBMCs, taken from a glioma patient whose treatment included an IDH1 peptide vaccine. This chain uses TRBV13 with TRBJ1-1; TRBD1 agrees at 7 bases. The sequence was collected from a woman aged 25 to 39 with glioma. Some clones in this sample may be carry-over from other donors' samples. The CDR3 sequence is CASSKAAGGTEAFF. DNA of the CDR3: TGTGCCAGCAGCAAGGCGGCAGGGGGCACTGAAGCTTTCTTT.